This TCR beta chain was sequenced during a study of blood T cell repertoires in COVID-19. The wider study: Sites in the United States, Italy and Spain provided acute and convalescent COVID-19 samples. The analysed material was cDNA or gDNA that came from T cells, B-cell-depleted T cells, or PBMCs.

In the source study's methods: Amplifying reference gene primers gave estimates of nucleated cell counts. The method was immunoSEQ multiplex PCR; TCRdb's version includes in-frame clones alone and lacks a portion of them. V and J calls and clone size are given by that table; D and trimming were obtained from the DNA. The sample contains 95,000 to 110,000 clones, roughly 87% of which appear only once. The V and J ends lost 7 bases and 8 bases, in that order; junction bases with no gene match: 8. CDR3 length: 14 amino acids. Germline lookup yields CDR1 SEHNR and CDR2 FQNEAQ (reference sequence). Sequencing was performed on peripheral blood. This receptor was identified in a man aged 50-60 years in a cohort sampled during active COVID-19. The chain couples TRBV7-9 to TRBJ2-1; 10 nucleotides line up with TRBD1. The CDR3 loop reads CASTRRDRGYEQFF. The CDR3 DNA reads as TGTGCCAGCACCCGCCGGGACAGGGGATATGAGCAGTTCTTC.